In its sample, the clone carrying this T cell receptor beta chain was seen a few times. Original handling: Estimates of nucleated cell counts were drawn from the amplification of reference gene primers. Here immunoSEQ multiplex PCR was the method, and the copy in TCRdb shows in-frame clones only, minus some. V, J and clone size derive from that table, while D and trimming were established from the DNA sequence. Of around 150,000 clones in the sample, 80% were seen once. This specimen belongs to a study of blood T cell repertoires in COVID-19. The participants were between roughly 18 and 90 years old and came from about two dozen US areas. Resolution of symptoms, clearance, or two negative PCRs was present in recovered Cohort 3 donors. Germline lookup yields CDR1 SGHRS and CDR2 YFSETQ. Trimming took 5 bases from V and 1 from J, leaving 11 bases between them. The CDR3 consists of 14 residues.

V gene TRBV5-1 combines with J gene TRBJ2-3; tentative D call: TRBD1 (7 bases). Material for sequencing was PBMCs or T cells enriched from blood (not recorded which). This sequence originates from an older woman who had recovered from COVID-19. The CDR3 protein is CASRSGGRTDTQYF. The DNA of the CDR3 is TGCGCCAGCAGGTCAGGGGGGCGCACAGATACGCAGTATTTT. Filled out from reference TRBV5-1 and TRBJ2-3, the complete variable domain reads KAGVTQTPRYLIKTRGQQVTLSCSPISGHRSVSWYQQTPGQGLQFLFEYFSETQRNKGNFPGRFSGRQFSNSRSEMNVSTLELGDSALYLCASRSGGRTDTQYFGPGTRLTVL.